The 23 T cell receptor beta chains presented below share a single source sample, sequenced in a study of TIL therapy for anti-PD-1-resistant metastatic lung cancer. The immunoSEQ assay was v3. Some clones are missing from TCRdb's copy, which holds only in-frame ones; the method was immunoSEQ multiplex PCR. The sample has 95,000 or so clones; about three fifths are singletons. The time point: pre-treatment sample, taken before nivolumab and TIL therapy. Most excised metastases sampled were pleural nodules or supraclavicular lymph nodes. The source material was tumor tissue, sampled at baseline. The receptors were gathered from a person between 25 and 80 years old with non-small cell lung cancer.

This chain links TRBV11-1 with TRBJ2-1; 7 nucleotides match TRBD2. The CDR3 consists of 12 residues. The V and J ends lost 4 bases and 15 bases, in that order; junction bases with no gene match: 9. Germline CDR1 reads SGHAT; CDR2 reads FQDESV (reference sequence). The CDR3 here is CASSSPAGSPFF. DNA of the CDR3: TGTGCCAGCAGCTCCCCAGCGGGATCCCCGTTCTTC.

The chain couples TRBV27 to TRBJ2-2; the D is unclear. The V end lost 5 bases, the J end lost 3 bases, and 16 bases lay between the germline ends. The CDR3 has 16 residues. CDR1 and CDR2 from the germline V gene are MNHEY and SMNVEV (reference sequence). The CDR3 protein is CASSPRWQEHTGELFF. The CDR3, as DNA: TGTGCCAGCAGTCCCCGTTGGCAGGAACACACCGGGGAGCTGTTTTTT.

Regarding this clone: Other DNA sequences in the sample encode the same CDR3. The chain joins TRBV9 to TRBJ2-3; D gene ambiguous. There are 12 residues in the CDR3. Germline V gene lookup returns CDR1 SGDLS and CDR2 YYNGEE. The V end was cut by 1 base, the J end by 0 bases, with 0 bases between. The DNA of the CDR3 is TGTGCCAGCAGCGTAAGCACAGATACGCAGTATTTT. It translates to CASSVSTDTQYF.

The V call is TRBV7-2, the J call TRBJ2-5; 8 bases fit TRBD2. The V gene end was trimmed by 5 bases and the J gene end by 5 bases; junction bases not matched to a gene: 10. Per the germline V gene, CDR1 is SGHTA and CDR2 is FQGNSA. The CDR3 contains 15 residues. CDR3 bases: TGTGCCAGCAGCCCCGCTAACGGGAGGGGGGAGACCCAGTACTTC. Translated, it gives CASSPANGRGETQYF.

The DNA for the CDR3 is TGTGCCAGCAGCCGACTGGGCATCAGGGAGCTGTTTTTT. The encoded protein is CASSRLGIRELFF. This chain links TRBV12-3 or TRBV12-4 with TRBJ2-2; no firm D call. V was trimmed by 6 bases and J by 9 bases, leaving 14 bases between them. This CDR3 comprises 13 residues.

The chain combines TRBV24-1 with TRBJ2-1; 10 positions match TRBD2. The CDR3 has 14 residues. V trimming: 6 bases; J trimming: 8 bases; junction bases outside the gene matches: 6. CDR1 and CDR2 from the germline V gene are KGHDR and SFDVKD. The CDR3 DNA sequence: TGTGCCACCAGTTTCAGCGGGGGGGCCGATGAGCAGTTCTTC. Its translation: CATSFSGGADEQFF.

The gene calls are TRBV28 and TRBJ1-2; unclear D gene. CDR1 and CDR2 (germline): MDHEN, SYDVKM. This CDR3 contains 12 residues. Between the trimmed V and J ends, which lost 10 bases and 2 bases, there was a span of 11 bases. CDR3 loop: CATRRENYGYTF. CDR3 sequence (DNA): TGTGCCACCCGACGGGAGAACTATGGCTACACCTTC.

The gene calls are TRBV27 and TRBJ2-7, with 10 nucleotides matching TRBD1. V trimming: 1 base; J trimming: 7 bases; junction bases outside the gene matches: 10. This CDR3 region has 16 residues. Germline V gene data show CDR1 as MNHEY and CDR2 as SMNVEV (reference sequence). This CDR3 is CASSLLVDRGRREQYF. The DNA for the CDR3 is TGTGCCAGCAGTTTATTGGTTGACAGGGGGCGACGAGAGCAGTACTTC.

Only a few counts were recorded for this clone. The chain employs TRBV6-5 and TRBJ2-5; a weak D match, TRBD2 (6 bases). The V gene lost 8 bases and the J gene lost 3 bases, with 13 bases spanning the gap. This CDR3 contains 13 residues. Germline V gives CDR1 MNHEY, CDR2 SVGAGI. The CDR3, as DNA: TGTGCCAGCTGGTCCGGGGAGGAAGAGACCCAGTACTTC. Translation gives CASWSGEEETQYF.

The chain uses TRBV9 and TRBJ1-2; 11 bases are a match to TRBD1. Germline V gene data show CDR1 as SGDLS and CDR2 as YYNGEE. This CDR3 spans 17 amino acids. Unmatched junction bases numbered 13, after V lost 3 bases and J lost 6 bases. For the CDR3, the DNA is TGTGCCAGCAGCGCCTCGAAGATAGGACAGGGGGCAAATGGCTACACCTTC. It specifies CASSASKIGQGANGYTF.

CDR3: CASSYRQEGSEQYF. DNA of the CDR3: TGCGCCAGCAGCTACCGACAGGAGGGGTCCGAGCAGTACTTC. J is TRBJ2-7 and V is TRBV5-1; D assignment may be TRBD1 or TRBD2 (6 bases each). The CDR3 is made up of 14 amino acids. Germline lookup yields CDR1 SGHRS and CDR2 YFSETQ. Deletions cut 3 bases from V and 6 bases from J, with 16 bases between.

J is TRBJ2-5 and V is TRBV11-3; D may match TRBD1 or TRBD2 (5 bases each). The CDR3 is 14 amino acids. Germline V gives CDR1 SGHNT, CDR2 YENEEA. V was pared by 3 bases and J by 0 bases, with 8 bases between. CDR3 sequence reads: CASSFEGNQETQYF. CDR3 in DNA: TGTGCCAGCAGCTTCGAGGGGAACCAAGAGACCCAGTACTTC. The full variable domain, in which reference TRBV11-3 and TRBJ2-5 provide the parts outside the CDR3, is EAGVVQSPRYKIIEKKQPVAFWCNPISGHNTLYWYLQNLGQGPELLIRYENEEAVDDSQLPKDRFSAERLKGVDSTLKIQPAELGDSAVYLCASSFEGNQETQYFGPGTRLLVL.

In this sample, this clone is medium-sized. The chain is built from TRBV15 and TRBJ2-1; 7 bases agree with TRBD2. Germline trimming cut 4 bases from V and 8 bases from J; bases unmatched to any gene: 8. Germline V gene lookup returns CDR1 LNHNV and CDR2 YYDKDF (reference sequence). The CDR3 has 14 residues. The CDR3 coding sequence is TGTGCCACCAGCACCGGATCTAGCGGCGATGAGCAGTTCTTC. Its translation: CATSTGSSGDEQFF.

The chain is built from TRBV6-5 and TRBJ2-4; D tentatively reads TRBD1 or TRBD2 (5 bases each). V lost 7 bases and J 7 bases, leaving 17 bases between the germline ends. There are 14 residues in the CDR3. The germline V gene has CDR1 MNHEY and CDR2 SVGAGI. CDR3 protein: CASTPPSGSNIQYF. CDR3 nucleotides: TGTGCCAGCACCCCTCCTTCAGGGAGCAACATTCAGTACTTC.

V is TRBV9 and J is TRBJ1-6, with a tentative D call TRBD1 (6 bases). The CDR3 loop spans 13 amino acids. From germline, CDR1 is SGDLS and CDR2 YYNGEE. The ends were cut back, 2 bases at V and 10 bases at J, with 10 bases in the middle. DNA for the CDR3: TGTGCCAGCAGCGTCACAGGGAACTCACCCCTCCACTTT. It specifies CASSVTGNSPLHF.

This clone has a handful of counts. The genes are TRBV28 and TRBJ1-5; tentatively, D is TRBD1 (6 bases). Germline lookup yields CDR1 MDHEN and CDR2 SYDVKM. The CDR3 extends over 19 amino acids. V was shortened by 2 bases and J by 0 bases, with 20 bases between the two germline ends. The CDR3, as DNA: TGTGCCAGCAGTTTACAATGGGGCAGGGGCGGGGATAGCAATCAGCCCCAGCATTTT. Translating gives CASSLQWGRGGDSNQPQHF.

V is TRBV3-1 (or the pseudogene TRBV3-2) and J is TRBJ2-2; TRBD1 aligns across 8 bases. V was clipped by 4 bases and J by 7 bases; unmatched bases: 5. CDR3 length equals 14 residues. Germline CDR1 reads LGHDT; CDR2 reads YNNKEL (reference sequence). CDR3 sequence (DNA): TGTGCCAGCAGCCTCAGGGGGCAAGGCGGGGAGCTGTTTTTT. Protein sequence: CASSLRGQGGELFF.

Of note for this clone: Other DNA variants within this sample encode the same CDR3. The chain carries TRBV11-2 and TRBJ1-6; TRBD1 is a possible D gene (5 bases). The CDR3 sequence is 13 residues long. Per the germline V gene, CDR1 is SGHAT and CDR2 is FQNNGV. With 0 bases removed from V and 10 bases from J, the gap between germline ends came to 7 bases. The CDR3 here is CASSLDWGSPLHF. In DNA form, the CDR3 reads TGTGCCAGCAGCTTAGACTGGGGCTCACCCCTCCACTTT. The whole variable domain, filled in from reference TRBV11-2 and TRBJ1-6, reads EAGVAQSPRYKIIEKRQSVAFWCNPISGHATLYWYQQILGQGPKLLIQFQNNGVVDDSQLPKDRFSAERLKGVDSTLKIQPAKLEDSAVYLCASSLDWGSPLHFGNGTRLTVT.

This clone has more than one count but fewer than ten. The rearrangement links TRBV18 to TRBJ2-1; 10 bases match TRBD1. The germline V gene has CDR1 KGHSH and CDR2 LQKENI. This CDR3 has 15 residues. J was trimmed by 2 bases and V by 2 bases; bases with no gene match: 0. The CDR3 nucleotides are TGTGCCAGCTCACCAGGGACAGGGGCCTACAATGAGCAGTTCTTC. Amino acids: CASSPGTGAYNEQFF. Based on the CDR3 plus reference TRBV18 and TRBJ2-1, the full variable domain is NAGVMQNPRHLVRRRGQEARLRCSPMKGHSHVYWYRQLPEEGLKFMVYLQKENIIDESGMPKERFSAEFPKEGPSILRIQQVVRGDSAAYFCASSPGTGAYNEQFFGPGTRLTVL.

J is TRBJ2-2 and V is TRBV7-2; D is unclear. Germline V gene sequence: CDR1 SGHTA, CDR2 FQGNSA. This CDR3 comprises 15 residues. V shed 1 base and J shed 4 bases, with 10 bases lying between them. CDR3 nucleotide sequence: TGTGCCAGCAGCTTAGAGGTCTTGACCACCGGGGAGCTGTTTTTT. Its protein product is CASSLEVLTTGELFF. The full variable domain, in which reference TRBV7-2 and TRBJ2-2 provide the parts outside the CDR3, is GAGVSQSPSNKVTEKGKDVELRCDPISGHTALYWYRQSLGQGLEFLIYFQGNSAPDKSGLPSDRFSAERTGGSVSTLTIQRTQQEDSAVYLCASSLEVLTTGELFFGEGSRLTVL.

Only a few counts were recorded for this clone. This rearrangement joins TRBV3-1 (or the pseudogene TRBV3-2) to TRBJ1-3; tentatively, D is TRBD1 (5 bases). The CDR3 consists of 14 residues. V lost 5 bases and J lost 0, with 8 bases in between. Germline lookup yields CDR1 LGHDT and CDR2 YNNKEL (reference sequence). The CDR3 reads CASSFRGSGNTIYF. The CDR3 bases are TGTGCCAGCAGCTTTAGGGGCTCTGGAAACACCATATATTTT.

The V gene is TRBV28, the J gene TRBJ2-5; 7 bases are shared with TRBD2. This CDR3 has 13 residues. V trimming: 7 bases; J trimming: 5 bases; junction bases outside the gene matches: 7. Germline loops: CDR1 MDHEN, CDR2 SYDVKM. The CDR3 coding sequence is TGTGCCAGCAAGTGGAGCGGGACTGAGACCCAGTACTTC. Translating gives CASKWSGTETQYF. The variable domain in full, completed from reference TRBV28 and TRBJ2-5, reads DVKVTQSSRYLVKRTGEKVFLECVQDMDHENMFWYRQDPGLGLRLIYFSYDVKMKEKGDIPEGYSVSREKKERFSLILESASTNQTSMYLCASKWSGTETQYFGPGTRLLVL.

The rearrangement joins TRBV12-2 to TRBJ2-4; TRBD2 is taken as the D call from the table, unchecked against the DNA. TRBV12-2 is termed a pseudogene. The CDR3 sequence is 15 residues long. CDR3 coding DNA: TGTGCAAGTCGCTTGGGAGGGGAGGCCAAAAACATTCAGTACTTC. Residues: CASRLGGEAKNIQYF.